This T cell receptor (beta chain) was sequenced during a study of blood T cell repertoires in COVID-19. CDR3 size: 15 residues. Trimming cost V 6 bases and J 5 bases, with 16 bases left between them. The germline V gene encodes CDR1 LNHDA and CDR2 SQIVND (reference sequence). Profiled with immunoSEQ multiplex PCR; TCRdb holds only in-frame clones, not every one. The sample shows over 350,000 clones, approximately 87% of them seen only once. The sample comprised PBMCs or T cells enriched from blood (not recorded which). The TCR sequence derives from a woman in her fifties or sixties who had recovered from COVID-19. The genes are TRBV19 and TRBJ1-4; D gene ambiguous. CDR3 DNA sequence: TGTGCCAGTAGCGACTACGGAGGAAGGAATGAAAAACTGTTTTTT. Translated: CASSDYGGRNEKLFF.